The clone carrying this T cell receptor beta chain was counted ten times or more. V was shortened by 3 bases and J by 2 bases, with 7 bases between the two germline ends. The CDR3 sequence is 12 residues long. From germline, CDR1 is DFQATT and CDR2 SNEGSKA (reference sequence). The TCRbeta library was prepared with unique molecular identifiers. TCRdb re-called the PCR reads through MiXCR, storing one row per CDR3 protein. The table lists roughly 610,000 distinct CDR3 sequences, roughly 10% of them singletons, with roughly 3.9% in the top ten. This sample is drawn from a study of T-cell reconstitution after alpha-beta-depleted transplantation in children.

The sample here was PBMCs from the stem cell graft donor, taken from the stem cell graft. The receptor's source is a human donor who donated a stem cell graft to a child with acute myeloid leukemia. This sequence joins TRBV20-1 and TRBJ1-2; D unresolved. The CDR3 sequence: CSASAGNYGYTF. CDR3 sequence (DNA): TGCAGTGCTAGCGCAGGAAACTATGGCTACACCTTC.